This TCR beta chain was sequenced for a study of blood T cells in healthy people across ages. The second PCR ran about 6 to 12 cycles with a sample-barcoded 5' primer and J-beta primers. TCRdb fed the 5' RACE reads into MiXCR, producing one record per CDR3 protein. This sample carries about 570,000 distinct CDR3 sequences, about 29% of them seen once, and the ten largest clones take 3% to 4%. Losses at the gene ends were 7 bases for V and 1 base for J; bases not matched to a gene: 2. There are 13 residues in the CDR3. The germline V gene has CDR1 SQVTM and CDR2 ANQGSEA. This clonotype was picked up one time. This sample was shared with a second study, whose subject was T cells of mothers and their children.

The chain couples TRBV29-1 to TRBJ2-2, with 8 bases lining up with TRBD1. The receptor's source is a boy aged 2-9 years in good health. The sample consisted of blood. This chain's CDR3 is CSATGGNTGELFF. The CDR3 DNA sequence: TGCAGCGCTACAGGGGGGAACACCGGGGAGCTGTTTTTT.